This T cell receptor (beta chain) comes out of a study of PD-1 blockade in classical Hodgkin lymphoma. The time point was: cycle 4 day 1 (C4D1), after more than 5 weeks of nivolumab. Each patient relapsed following autologous stem cell transplantation, and prior brentuximab vedotin exposure differed. Magnetic negative selection was used to purify CD4+ T cells from PBMCs that had been thawed. Trimming took off 5 bases at V and 1 base at J, with 11 bases between the two ends. The CDR3 has 14 amino acids. Germline lookup yields CDR1 MGHDK and CDR2 SYGVNS. TCRdb keeps only in-frame clones here, not all; method: immunoSEQ multiplex PCR. The sample carries 25,000 to 35,000 clones, roughly 80% recorded once.

This sequence was found in a human donor with classical Hodgkin lymphoma. Sequencing was performed on CD4+ T cells from blood, taken before the fourth cycle of nivolumab. The V and J genes are TRBV25-1 and TRBJ1-1, with D possibly TRBD1 on 5 matching bases. CDR3 protein: CASSSVTGNTEAFF. CDR3 sequence (DNA): TGTGCCAGCAGTTCCGTAACAGGGAACACTGAAGCTTTCTTT.